This T cell receptor (beta chain) originates from a study of T cell changes during pregnancy in multiple sclerosis. V gave up 5 bases and J gave up 5 bases, with 15 bases separating them. From germline, CDR1 is SGHTA and CDR2 FQGNSA. The CDR3 covers 15 residues. The repertoire was sequenced with immunoSEQ multiplex PCR; TCRdb's copy has only in-frame clones and lacks some. The sample consists of approximately 130,000 clones, 85% to 95% of them appearing once. J is TRBJ1-4 and V is TRBV7-2, with D tentatively TRBD1 (6 bases). The sequences come from peripheral blood, collected before pregnancy. The TCR was taken from a female donor with multiple sclerosis, enrolled in a pregnancy study. The CDR3 loop reads CASSPPGQQNEKLFF. DNA of the CDR3: TGTGCCAGCAGCCCCCCCGGACAGCAAAATGAAAAACTGTTTTTT.